This TCR beta chain stems from a study of CD4 T cells in relation to SARS-CoV-2 and coronaviruses. Study overall: ViraFEST: roughly 9-day antigen culture of PBMCs, then TCR beta CDR3 sequencing.

Study results and limitations: No donor gave both pre-pandemic and post-infection samples. Monoreactive clones expanded significantly more to SARS-CoV-2 than crossreactive clones did.

Germline V gene sequence: CDR1 KGHDR, CDR2 SFDVKD. The ends were cut back, 0 bases at V and 7 bases at J, with 8 bases in the middle. The CDR3 spans 14 residues. Unexposed donor CD4+ T cells date from 2011-2018, before the COVID-19 pandemic. CD4+ T cells were isolated from the cells after more than nine days of culture. Cultures received half-medium IL-2 refreshes on days 3 and 7. The method was immunoSEQ multiplex PCR; TCRdb's version includes in-frame clones alone and lacks a portion of them. The sample lists about 21,000 clones, 74% occurring once. Remarks on this clone: Its antigen remains unidentified.

V is TRBV24-1 and J is TRBJ2-2, with D perhaps TRBD2 (6 bases). The sequenced sample consisted of CD4+ T cells from PBMCs, cultured in vitro. This sequence was found in a human donor in good health. CDR3 amino acids: CATSDLNGGGELFF. The CDR3 bases are TGTGCCACCAGTGATTTGAACGGGGGCGGGGAGCTGTTTTTT.